Sequencing of this T cell receptor (beta chain) was carried out in a study of T cell repertoires in cytomegalovirus infection. Whole-study context: A matching HLA type, together with CMV infection, was signaled by public TCR beta signatures.

Unmatched junction bases numbered 4, after V lost 1 base and J lost 7 bases. Per germline, CDR1 SGHTA and CDR2 FQGNSA. This CDR3 is 16 amino acids long. The table lists this clonotype with many counts. TCRdb re-called the reads with MiXCR, one entry per CDR3 protein. There are almost 300,000 distinct CDR3 sequences in the sample; about 9.1% occur only once, and approximately 2.4% lies in the top ten. The origin of this receptor is a human donor in good health (CMV status not recorded). Some clones in this sample may be carry-over from other donors' samples. This chain uses TRBV7-2 with TRBJ2-1; 13 bases fit TRBD2. Sequenced sample: PBMCs. The CDR3 nucleotides are TGTGCCAGCAGCTTAGAACTAGCGGGGGGGGGGAATGAGCAGTTCTTC. It yields the protein CASSLELAGGGNEQFF.